This entry features one T cell receptor beta chain sequence. Its cognate antigen is unknown. The sample is drawn from a study of cytomegalovirus exposure and HLA in healthy donors. Germline V lookup: CDR1 SGHTA, CDR2 FQGTGA. Trimming stripped 2 bases from V and 6 bases from J, with 13 bases between. This CDR3 is built from 14 residues. Study-level results: Earlier analysis yielded a pattern in which most TCR beta V segments were productive about 90% or about 30% of the time.

PCR was performed using 60 Vbeta and 13 Jbeta primers. This table comes from immunoSEQ multiplex PCR, and its TCRdb copy is limited to in-frame clones, with some not included. The sample includes approximately 110,000 clones, 60% to 75% seen only once; the top ten take 11%. Input material: PBMCs. The chain links TRBV7-3 to TRBJ1-2; D may be TRBD1 (5 bases). The TCR was taken from a man aged 40-50 years in good health and CMV-seropositive. CDR3 in amino acids: CASSLGAGYDGYTF. The CDR3, as DNA: TGTGCCAGCAGCTTAGGTGCAGGGTACGATGGCTACACCTTC.